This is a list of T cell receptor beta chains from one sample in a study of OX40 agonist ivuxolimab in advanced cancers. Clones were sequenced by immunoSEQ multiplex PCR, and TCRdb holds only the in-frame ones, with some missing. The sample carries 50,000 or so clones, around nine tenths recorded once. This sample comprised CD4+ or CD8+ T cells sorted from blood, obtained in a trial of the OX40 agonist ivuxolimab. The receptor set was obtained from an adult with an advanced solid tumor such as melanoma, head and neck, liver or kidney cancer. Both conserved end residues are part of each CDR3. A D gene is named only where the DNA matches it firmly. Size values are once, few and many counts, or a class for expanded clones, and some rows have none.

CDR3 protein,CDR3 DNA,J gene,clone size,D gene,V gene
CASSASPGGEQFF,TGTGCCAGCAGCGCGTCACCGGGCGGTGAGCAGTTCTTC,TRBJ2-1,-,-,TRBV9
CASSPHRGRGEQFF,TGTGCCAGCAGCCCACACAGGGGGCGAGGTGAGCAGTTCTTC,TRBJ2-1,-,TRBD1,TRBV13
CAISEQGRAVTDTQYF,TGTGCCATCAGTGAACAAGGTAGAGCCGTCACAGATACGCAGTATTTT,TRBJ2-3,-,-,TRBV10-3
CASQRRTGAYTF,TGTGCCAGCCAAAGAAGGACAGGGGCCTACACCTTC,TRBJ1-2,-,TRBD1,TRBV28
CASSPRQIFISNQPQHF,TGTGCCAGCAGCCCCCGACAGATCTTTATTAGCAATCAGCCCCAGCATTTT,TRBJ1-5,-,-,TRBV5-8
CASSLRPRGGYEQYF,TGTGCCAGCAGTCTAAGGCCCAGGGGGGGGTACGAGCAGTACTTC,TRBJ2-7,-,-,TRBV27
CSVPGPTSNYGYTF,TGCAGCGTGCCGGGGCCAACTTCTAACTATGGCTACACCTTC,TRBJ1-2,-,-,TRBV29-1
CASSVHTEAFF,TGTGCCAGCAGTGTACACACTGAAGCTTTCTTT,TRBJ1-1,-,-,TRBV2
CASSLRQGLDTQYF,TGTGCCAGCAGCTTGAGGCAAGGTTTGGATACGCAGTATTTT,TRBJ2-3,-,-,TRBV5-8
CASNQGAYEQYF,TGTGCCAGCAACCAGGGGGCCTACGAGCAGTACTTC,TRBJ2-7,-,TRBD1,TRBV6-5
CASSLVGTGSYEQYF,TGTGCCAGCAGCTTAGTAGGGACAGGGTCCTACGAGCAGTACTTC,TRBJ2-7,-,TRBD1,TRBV11-3
CASSAAASGIANEQYF,TGTGCCAGCAGCGCAGCTGCTAGCGGGATCGCAAACGAGCAGTACTTC,TRBJ2-7,-,TRBD2,TRBV9
CASSPAAGTNEKLFF,TGTGCCAGCAGCCCAGCGGCCGGGACTAATGAAAAACTGTTTTTT,TRBJ1-4,-,-,TRBV4-2
CASSESIGNNEQFF,TGCGCCAGCAGTGAGTCGATAGGCAACAATGAGCAGTTCTTC,TRBJ2-1,-,-,TRBV10-1
CASSLAGTSYEQYF,TGTGCCAGCAGCTTGGCGGGGACCTCCTACGAGCAGTACTTC,TRBJ2-7,-,-,TRBV5-6
CASSEPPSYEQYF,TGTGCCAGCAGTGAACCCCCCTCCTACGAGCAGTACTTC,TRBJ2-7,-,-,TRBV6-4
CASSDTTGAGYLGNQPQHF,TGCGCCAGCAGCGACACGACCGGGGCCGGGTATCTTGGCAATCAGCCCCAGCATTTT,TRBJ1-5,-,-,TRBV10-2
CASSIWGTAPTGELFF,TGTGCCAGTAGTATATGGGGGACAGCTCCCACCGGGGAGCTGTTTTTT,TRBJ2-2,-,TRBD1,TRBV19
CASSSGTVSDTQYF,TGCGCCAGCAGCTCTGGGACTGTCTCAGATACGCAGTATTTT,TRBJ2-3,once,-,TRBV5-1
CASSLAGSSYEQYF,TGCGCCAGCAGCTTAGCAGGGAGCTCCTACGAGCAGTACTTC,TRBJ2-7,-,-,TRBV5-1
CASSIPGRRSNQPQHF,TGTGCCAGTAGTATTCCCGGCAGGCGTAGCAATCAGCCCCAGCATTTT,TRBJ1-5,once,-,TRBV19
CASSDRRPAGVNTEAFF,TGTGCCAGCAGTGATCGCCGGCCGGCAGGGGTGAACACTGAAGCTTTCTTT,TRBJ1-1,-,-,TRBV25-1